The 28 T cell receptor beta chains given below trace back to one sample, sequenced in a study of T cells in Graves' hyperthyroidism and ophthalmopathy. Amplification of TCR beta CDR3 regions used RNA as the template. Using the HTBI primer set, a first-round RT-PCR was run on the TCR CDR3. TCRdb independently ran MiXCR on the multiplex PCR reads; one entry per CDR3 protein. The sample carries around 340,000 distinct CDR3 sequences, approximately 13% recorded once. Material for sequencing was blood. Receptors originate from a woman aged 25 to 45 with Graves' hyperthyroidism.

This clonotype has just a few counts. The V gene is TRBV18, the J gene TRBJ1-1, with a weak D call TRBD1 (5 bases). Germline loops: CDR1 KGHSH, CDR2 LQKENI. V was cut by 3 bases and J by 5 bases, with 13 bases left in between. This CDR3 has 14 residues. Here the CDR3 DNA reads TGTGCCAGCTCACCGCGGGAGGGACTAACTGAAGCTTTCTTT. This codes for CASSPREGLTEAFF.

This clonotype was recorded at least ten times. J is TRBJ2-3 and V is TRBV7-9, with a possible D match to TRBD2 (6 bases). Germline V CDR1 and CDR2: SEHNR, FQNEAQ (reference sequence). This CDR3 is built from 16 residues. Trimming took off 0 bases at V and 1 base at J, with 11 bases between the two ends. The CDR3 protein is CASSLARGKRTDTQYF. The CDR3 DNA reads TGTGCCAGCAGCTTAGCGCGGGGCAAGCGCACAGATACGCAGTATTTT. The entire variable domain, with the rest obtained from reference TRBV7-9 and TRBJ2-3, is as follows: DTGVSQNPRHKITKRGQNVTFRCDPISEHNRLYWYRQTLGQGPEFLTYFQNEAQLEKSRLLSDRFSAERPKGSFSTLEIQRTEQGDSAMYLCASSLARGKRTDTQYFGPGTRLTVL.

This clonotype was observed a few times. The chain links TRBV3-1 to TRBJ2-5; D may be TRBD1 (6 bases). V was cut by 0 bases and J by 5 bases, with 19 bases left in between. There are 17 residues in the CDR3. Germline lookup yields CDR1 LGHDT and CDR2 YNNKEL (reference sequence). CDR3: CASSQDWGEQGTETQYF. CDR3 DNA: TGTGCCAGCAGCCAAGATTGGGGTGAACAGGGTACGGAGACCCAGTACTTC.

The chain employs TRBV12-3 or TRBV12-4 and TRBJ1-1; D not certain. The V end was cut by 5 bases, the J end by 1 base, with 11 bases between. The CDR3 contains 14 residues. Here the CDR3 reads CASSRRVGNTEAFF. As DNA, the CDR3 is TGTGCCAGCAGTCGACGGGTCGGGAACACTGAAGCTTTCTTT.

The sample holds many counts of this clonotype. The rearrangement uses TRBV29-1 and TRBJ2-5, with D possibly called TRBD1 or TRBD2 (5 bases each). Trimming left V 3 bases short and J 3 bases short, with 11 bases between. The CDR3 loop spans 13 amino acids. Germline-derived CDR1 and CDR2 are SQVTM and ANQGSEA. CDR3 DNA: TGCAGCGTTGAGGGACCGGCAAAAGAGACCCAGTACTTC. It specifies CSVEGPAKETQYF.

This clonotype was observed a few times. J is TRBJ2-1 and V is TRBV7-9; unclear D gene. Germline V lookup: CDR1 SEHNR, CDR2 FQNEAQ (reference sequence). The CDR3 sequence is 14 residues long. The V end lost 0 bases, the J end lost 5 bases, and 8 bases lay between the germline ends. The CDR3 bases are TGTGCCAGCAGCTTAGCGAGTGCGAACAATGAGCAGTTCTTC. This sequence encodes CASSLASANNEQFF.

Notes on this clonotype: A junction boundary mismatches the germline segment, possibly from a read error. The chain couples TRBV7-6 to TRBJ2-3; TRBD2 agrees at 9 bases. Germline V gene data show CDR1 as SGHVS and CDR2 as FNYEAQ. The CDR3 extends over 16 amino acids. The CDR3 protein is CASSLYLAGFADTEYF. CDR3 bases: TGTGCCAGCAGCCTATACCTAGCGGGATTTGCAGATACGGAGTATTTT.

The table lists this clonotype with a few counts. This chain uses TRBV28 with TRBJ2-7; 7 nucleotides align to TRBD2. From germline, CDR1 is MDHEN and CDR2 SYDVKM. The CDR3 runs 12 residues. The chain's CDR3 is CAARTRFHEQYF. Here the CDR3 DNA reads TGTGCGGCGAGGACTAGATTCCACGAGCAGTACTTC.

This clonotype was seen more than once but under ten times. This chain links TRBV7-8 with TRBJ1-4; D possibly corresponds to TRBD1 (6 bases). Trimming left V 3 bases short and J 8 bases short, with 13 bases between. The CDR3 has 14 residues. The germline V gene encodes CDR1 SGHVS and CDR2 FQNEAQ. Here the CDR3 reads CASSLGGAREKLFF. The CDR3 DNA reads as TGTGCCAGCAGCTTGGGGGGGGCGAGGGAAAAACTGTTTTTT.

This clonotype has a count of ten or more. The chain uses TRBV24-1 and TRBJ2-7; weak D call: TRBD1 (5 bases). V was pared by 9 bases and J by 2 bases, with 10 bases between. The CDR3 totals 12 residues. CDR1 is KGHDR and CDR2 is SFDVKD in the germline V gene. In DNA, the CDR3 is TGTGCCACCGGCCAGGGTCCCTACGAGCAGTACTTC. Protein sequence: CATGQGPYEQYF.

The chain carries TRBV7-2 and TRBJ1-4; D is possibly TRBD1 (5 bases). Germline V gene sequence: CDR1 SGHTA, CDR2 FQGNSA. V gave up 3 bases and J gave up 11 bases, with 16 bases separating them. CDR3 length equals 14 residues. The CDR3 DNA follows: TGTGCCAGCAGCTTGCCCGGAGAGGGGTTGAAACTGTTTTTT. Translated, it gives CASSLPGEGLKLFF.

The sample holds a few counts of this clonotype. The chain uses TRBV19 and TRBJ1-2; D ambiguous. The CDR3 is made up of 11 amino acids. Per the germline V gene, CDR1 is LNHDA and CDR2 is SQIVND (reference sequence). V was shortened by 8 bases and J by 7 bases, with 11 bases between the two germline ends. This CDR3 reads CASGKKSGYTF. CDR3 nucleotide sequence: TGTGCCAGTGGGAAGAAAAGTGGCTACACCTTC.

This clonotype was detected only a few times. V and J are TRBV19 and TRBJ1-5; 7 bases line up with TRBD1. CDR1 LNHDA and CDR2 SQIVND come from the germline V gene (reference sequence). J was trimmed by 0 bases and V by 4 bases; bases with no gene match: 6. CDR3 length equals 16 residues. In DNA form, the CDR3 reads TGTGCCAGTAGTACCAGGGGGACAAGTAGCAATCAGCCCCAGCATTTT. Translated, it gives CASSTRGTSSNQPQHF.

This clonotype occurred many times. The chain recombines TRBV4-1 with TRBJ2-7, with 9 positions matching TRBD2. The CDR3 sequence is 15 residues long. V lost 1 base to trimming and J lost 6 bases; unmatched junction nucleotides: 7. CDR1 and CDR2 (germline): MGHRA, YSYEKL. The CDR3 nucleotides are TGCGCCAGCAGCCAAGGACCGGGACTAGCCCCCGAGCAGTACTTC. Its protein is CASSQGPGLAPEQYF.

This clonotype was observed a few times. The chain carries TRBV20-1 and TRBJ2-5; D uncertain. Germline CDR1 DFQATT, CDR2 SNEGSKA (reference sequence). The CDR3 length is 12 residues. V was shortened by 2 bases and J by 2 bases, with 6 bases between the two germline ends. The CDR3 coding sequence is TGCAGTGCTAGACAGAAGCAAGAGACCCAGTACTTC. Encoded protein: CSARQKQETQYF.

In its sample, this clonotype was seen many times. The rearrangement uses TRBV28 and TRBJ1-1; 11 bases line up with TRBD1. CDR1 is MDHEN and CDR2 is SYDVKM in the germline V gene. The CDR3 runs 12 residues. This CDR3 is CASGGTGGEAFF. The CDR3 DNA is TGTGCTTCGGGAGGGACAGGGGGGGAAGCTTTCTTT.

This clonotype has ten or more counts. The CDR3 region is CASSLVPGTTEAFF. The CDR3 nucleotides read TGTGCCAGCAGTTTGGTCCCAGGTACCACTGAAGCTTTCTTT. The rearrangement links TRBV28 to TRBJ1-1, with D hard to call. Germline assignment: CDR1 MDHEN and CDR2 SYDVKM. This CDR3 is built from 14 residues. Trimming cost V 3 bases and J 4 bases, with 12 bases left between them.

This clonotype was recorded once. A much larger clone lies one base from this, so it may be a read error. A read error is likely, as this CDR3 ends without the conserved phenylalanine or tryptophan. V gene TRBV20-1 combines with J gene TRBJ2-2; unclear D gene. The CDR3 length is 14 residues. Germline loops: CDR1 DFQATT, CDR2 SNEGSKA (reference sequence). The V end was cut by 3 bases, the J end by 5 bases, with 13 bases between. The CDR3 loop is CSARIGPTTGELFV. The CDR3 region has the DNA TGCAGTGCTAGGATAGGACCAACAACCGGGGAGCTGTTTGTT.

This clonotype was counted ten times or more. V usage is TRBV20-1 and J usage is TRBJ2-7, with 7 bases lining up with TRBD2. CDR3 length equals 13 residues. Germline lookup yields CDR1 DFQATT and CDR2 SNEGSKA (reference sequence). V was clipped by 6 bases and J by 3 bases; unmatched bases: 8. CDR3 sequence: CSARRLADYEQYF. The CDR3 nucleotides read TGCAGTGCCAGAAGACTAGCAGACTACGAGCAGTACTTC.

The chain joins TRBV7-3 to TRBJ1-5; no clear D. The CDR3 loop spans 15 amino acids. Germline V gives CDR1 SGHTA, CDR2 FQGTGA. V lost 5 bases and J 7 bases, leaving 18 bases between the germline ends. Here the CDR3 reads CASSQRTSGLQPQHF. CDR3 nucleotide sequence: TGTGCCAGCAGCCAACGGACCTCGGGGTTGCAGCCCCAGCATTTT.

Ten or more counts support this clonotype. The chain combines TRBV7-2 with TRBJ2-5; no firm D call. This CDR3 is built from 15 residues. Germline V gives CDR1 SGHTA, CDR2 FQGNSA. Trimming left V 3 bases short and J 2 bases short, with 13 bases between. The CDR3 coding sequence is TGTGCCAGCAGCTTGTTGGCAGGACCGCAAGAGACCCAGTACTTC. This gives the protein CASSLLAGPQETQYF. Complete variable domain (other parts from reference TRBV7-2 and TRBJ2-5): GAGVSQSPSNKVTEKGKDVELRCDPISGHTALYWYRQSLGQGLEFLIYFQGNSAPDKSGLPSDRFSAERTGGSVSTLTIQRTQQEDSAVYLCASSLLAGPQETQYFGPGTRLLVL.

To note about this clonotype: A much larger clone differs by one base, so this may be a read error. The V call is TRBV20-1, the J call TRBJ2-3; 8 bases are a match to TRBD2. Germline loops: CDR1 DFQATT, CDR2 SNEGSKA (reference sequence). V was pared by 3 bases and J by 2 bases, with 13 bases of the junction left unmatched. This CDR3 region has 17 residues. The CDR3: CSARGGDSGGSTDTQYF. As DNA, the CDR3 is TGCAGTGCTAGGGGGGGAGACTCGGGGGGGTCCACAGATACGCAGTATTTT.

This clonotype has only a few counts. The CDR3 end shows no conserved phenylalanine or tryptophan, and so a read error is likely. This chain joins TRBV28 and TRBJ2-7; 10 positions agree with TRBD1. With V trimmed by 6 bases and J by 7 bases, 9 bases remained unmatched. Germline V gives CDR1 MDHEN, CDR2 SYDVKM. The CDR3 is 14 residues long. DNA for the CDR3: TGTGCCAGCAGGCCGGGACAGGGGATTGGGGAGCAGTACCTC. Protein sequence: CASRPGQGIGEQYL.

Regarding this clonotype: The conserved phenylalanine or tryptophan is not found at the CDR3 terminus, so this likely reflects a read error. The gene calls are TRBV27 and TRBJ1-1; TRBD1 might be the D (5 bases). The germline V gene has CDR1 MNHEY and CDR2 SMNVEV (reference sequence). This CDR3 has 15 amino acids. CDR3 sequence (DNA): TGTGCCAACAGTTTATTAGACAGCAAGAACACTGAAGCTTTCTCT. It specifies CANSLLDSKNTEAFS.

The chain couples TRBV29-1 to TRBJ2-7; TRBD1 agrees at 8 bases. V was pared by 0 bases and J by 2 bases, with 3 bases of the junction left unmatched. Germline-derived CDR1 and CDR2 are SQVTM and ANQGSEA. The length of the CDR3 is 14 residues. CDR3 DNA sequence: TGCAGCGTTGAAGACCCACAGGGGGCCTACGAGCAGTACTTC. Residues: CSVEDPQGAYEQYF.

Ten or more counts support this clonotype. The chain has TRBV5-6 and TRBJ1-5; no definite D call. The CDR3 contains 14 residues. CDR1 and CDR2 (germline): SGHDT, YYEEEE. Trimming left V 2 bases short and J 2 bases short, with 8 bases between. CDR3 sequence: CASSFWRGNQPQHF. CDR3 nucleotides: TGTGCCAGCAGCTTTTGGAGGGGCAATCAGCCCCAGCATTTT. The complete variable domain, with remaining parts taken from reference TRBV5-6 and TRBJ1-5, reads DAGVTQSPTHLIKTRGQQVTLRCSPKSGHDTVSWYQQALGQGPQFIFQYYEEEERQRGNFPDRFSGHQFPNYSSELNVNALLLGDSALYLCASSFWRGNQPQHFGDGTRLSIL.

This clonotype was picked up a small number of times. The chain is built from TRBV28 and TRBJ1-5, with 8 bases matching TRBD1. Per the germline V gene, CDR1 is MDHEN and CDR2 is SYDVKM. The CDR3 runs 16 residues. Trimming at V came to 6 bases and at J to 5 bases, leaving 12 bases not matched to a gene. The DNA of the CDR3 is TGTGCCAGCAGCCCAGGGGGCAGGGGGCCGGATCAGCCCCAGCATTTT. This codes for CASSPGGRGPDQPQHF.

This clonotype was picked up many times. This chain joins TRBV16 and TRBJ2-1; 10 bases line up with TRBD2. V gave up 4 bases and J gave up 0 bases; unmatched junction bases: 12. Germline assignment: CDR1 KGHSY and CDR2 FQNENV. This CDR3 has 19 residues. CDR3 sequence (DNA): TGTGCCAGCAGCCTCATGACTAGCGGGTATAAAGGCTCCTACAATGAGCAGTTCTTC. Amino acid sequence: CASSLMTSGYKGSYNEQFF.